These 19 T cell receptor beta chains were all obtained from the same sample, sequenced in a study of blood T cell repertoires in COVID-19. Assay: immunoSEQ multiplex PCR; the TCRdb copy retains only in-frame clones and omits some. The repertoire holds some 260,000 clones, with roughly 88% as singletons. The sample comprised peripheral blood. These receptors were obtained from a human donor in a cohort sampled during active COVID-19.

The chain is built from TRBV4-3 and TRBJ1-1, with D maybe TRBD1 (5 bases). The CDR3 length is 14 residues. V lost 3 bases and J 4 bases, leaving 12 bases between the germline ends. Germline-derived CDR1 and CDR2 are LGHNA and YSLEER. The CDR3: CASSHGGTGTEAFF. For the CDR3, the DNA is TGCGCCAGCAGCCATGGGGGGACGGGCACTGAAGCTTTCTTT.

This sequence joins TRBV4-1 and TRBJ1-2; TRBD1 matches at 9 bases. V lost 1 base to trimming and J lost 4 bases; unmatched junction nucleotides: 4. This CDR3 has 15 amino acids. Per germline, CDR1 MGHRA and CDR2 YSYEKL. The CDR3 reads CASSQATGGPYGYTF. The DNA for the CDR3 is TGCGCCAGCAGCCAAGCGACAGGGGGACCCTATGGCTACACCTTC.

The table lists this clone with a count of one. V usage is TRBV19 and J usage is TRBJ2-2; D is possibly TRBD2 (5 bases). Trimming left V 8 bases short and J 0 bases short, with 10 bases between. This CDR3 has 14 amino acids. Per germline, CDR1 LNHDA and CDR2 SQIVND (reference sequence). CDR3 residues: CASSSGANTGELFF. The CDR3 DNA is TGTGCCAGTTCGAGCGGAGCGAACACCGGGGAGCTGTTTTTT.

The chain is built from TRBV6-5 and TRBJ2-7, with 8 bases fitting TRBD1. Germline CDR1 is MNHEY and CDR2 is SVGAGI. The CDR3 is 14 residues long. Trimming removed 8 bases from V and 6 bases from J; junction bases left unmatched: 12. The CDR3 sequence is CASRRQGQIFEQYF. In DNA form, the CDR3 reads TGTGCCAGCCGCCGACAGGGGCAGATTTTCGAGCAGTACTTC.

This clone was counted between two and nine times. CDR3: CASSPTRYSYEQYF. The CDR3 nucleotides read TGTGCCAGCAGTCCGACTAGATACTCCTACGAGCAGTACTTC. This rearrangement joins TRBV9 to TRBJ2-7, with a possible D match to TRBD2 (6 bases). The germline V gene has CDR1 SGDLS and CDR2 YYNGEE. This CDR3 region has 14 residues. Trimming took 5 bases from V and 0 from J, leaving 12 bases between them.

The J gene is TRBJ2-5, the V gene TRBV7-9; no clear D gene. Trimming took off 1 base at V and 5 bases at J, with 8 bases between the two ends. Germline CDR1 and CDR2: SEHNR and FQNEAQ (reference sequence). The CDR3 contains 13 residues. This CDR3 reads CASSLDSRETQYF. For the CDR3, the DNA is TGTGCCAGCAGCTTAGACTCCAGGGAGACCCAGTACTTC.

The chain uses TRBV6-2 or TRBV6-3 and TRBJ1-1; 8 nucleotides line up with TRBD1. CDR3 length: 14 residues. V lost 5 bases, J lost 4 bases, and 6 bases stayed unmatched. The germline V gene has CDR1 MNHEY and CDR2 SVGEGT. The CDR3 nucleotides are TGTGCCAGCAGTCCAGGGGGCGAGGGCACTGAAGCTTTCTTT. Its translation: CASSPGGEGTEAFF.

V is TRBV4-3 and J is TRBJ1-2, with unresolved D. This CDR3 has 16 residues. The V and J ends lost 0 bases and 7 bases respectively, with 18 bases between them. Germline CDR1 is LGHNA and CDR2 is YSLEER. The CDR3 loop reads CASSQDPAAASGGYTF. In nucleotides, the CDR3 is TGCGCCAGCAGCCAAGATCCGGCGGCGGCAAGCGGTGGCTACACCTTC.

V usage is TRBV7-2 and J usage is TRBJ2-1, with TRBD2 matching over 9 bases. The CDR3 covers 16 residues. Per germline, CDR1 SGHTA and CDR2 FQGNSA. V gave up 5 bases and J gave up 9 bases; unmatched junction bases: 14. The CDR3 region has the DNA TGTGCCAGCAGCGCCAGGCTTGCGGGAGGGAGGGGTGAGCAGTTCTTC. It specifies CASSARLAGGRGEQFF.

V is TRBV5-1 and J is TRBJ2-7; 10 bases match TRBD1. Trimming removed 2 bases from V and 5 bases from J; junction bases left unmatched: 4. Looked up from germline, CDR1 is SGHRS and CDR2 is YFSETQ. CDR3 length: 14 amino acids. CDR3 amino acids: CASSFGTGDNEQYF. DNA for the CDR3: TGCGCCAGCAGCTTCGGGACAGGGGATAACGAGCAGTACTTC. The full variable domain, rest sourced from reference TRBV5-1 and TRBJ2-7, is KAGVTQTPRYLIKTRGQQVTLSCSPISGHRSVSWYQQTPGQGLQFLFEYFSETQRNKGNFPGRFSGRQFSNSRSEMNVSTLELGDSALYLCASSFGTGDNEQYFGPGTRLTVT.

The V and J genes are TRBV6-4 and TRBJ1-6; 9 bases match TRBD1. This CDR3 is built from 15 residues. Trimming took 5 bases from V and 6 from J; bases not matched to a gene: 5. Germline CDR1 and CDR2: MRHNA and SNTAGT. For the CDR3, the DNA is TGTGCCAGCAGTCAACAGGGGGCTGGTAATTCACCCCTCCACTTT. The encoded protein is CASSQQGAGNSPLHF.

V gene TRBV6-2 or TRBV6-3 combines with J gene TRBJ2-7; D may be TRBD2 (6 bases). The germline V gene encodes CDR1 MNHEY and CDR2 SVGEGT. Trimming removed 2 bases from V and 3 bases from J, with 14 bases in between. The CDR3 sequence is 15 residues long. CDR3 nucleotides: TGTGCCAGCAGTTACGACACGGGGGTCCTCTACGAGCAGTACTTC. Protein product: CASSYDTGVLYEQYF.

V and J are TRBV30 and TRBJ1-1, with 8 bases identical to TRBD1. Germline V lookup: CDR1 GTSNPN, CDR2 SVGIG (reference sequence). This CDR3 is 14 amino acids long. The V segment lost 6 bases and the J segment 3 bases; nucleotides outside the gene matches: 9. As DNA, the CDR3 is TGTGCCTGTTTACAGGGGGGATGGTACACTGAAGCTTTCTTT. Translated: CACLQGGWYTEAFF.

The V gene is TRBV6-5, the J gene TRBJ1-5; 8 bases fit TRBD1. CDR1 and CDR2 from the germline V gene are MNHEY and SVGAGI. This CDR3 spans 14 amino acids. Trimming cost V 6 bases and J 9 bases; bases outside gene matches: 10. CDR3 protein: CASSRTGTGSPQHF. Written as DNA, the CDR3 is TGTGCCAGCAGCAGGACAGGGACGGGATCGCCCCAGCATTTT.

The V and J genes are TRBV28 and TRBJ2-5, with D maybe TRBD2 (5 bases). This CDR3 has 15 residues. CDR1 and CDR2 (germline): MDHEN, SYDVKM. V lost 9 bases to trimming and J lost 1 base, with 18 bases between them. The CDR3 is CASKAPEGLQETQYF. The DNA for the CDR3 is TGTGCCAGTAAGGCCCCTGAGGGCCTCCAAGAGACCCAGTACTTC. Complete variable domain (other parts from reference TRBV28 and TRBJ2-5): DVKVTQSSRYLVKRTGEKVFLECVQDMDHENMFWYRQDPGLGLRLIYFSYDVKMKEKGDIPEGYSVSREKKERFSLILESASTNQTSMYLCASKAPEGLQETQYFGPGTRLLVL.

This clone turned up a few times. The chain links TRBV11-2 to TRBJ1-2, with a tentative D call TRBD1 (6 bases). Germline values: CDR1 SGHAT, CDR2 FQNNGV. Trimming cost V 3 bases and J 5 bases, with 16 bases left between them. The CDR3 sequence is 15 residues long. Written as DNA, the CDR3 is TGTGCCAGCAGCTTCCGAGAAGGGACACGGTATGGCTACACCTTC. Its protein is CASSFREGTRYGYTF.

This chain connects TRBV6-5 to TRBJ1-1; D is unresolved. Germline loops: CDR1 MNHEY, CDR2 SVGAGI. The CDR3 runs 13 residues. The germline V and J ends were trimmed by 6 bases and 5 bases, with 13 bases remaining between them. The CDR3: CASSEGVGTEAFF. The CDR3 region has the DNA TGTGCCAGCAGCGAGGGTGTTGGAACTGAAGCTTTCTTT.

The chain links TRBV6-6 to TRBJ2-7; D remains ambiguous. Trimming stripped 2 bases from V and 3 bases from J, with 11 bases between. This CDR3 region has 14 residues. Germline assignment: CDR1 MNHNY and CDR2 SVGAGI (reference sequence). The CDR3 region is CASSYGGTDYEQYF. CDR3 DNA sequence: TGTGCCAGCAGTTACGGTGGCACCGACTACGAGCAGTACTTC.

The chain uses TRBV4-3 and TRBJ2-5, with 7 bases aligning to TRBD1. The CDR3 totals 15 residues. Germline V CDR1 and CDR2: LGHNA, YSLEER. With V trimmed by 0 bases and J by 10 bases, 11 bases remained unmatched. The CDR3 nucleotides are TGCGCCAGCAGCCAAGATAGGGGACAGCCTCGGGACCAGTACTTC. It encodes CASSQDRGQPRDQYF.